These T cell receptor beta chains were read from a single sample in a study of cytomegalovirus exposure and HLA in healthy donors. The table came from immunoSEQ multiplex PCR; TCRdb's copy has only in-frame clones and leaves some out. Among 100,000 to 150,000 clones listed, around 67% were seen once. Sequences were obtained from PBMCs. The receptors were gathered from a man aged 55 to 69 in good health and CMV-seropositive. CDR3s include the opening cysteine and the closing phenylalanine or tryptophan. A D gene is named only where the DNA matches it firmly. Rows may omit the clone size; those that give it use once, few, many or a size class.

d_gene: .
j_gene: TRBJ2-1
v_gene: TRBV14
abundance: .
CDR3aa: CASSQNRNEQFF
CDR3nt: TGTGCCAGCAGCCAAAATCGCAATGAGCAGTTCTTC

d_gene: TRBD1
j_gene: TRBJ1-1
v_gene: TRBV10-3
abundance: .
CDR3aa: CAISERTGRNTEAFF
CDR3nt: TGTGCCATCAGTGAGAGGACAGGGAGGAACACTGAAGCTTTCTTT

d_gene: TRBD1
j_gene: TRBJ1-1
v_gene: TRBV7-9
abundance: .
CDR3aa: CASSFPGTGDTEAFF
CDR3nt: TGTGCCAGCAGCTTTCCCGGGACAGGAGACACTGAAGCTTTCTTT

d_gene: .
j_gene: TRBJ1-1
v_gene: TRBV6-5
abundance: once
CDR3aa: CASSEGSGRAEAFF
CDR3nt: TGTGCCAGCAGTGAAGGATCCGGCAGGGCTGAAGCTTTCTTT

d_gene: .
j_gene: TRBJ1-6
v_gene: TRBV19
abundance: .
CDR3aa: CASTLEASNNSPLHF
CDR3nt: TGTGCCAGCACACTTGAGGCGTCTAATAATTCACCCCTCCACTTT

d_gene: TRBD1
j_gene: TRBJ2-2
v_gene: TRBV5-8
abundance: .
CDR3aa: CASSFRTGNTGELFF
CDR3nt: TGTGCCAGCAGCTTTCGGACAGGGAACACCGGGGAGCTGTTTTTT

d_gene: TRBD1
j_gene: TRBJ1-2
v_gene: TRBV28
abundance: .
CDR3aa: CASRQGANSGYGYTF
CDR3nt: TGTGCCAGCAGACAGGGGGCAAATTCTGGCTATGGCTACACCTTC

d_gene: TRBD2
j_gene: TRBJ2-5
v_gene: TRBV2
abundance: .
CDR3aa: CASSLAGGQETQYF
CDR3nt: TGTGCCAGCAGTCTTGCGGGGGGGCAAGAGACCCAGTACTTC

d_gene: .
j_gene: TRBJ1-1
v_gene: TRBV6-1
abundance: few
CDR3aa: CASKEDWWTEAFF
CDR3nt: TGTGCCAGCAAAGAGGACTGGTGGACTGAAGCTTTCTTT

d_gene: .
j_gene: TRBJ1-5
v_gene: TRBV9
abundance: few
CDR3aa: CASSVVGRQGYQPQHF
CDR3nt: TGTGCCAGCAGCGTAGTCGGGCGCCAGGGGTATCAGCCCCAGCATTTT

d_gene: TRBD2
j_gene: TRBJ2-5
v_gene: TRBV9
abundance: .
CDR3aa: CASSVAGGKETQYF
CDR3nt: TGTGCCAGCAGCGTAGCGGGGGGGAAGGAGACCCAGTACTTC

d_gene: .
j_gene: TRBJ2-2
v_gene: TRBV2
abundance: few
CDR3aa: CASSRDTGELFF
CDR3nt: TGTGCCAGCAGCCGGGACACCGGGGAGCTGTTTTTT

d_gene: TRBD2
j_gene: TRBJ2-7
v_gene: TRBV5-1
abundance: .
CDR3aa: CASSLAGAGDLYEQYF
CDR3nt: TGCGCCAGCAGCTTGGCCGGGGCGGGGGACCTTTACGAGCAGTACTTC

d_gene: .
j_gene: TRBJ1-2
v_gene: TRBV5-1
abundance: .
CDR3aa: CASSLEGGTDGYTF
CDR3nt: TGCGCCAGCAGCTTGGAGGGAGGGACTGATGGCTACACCTTC

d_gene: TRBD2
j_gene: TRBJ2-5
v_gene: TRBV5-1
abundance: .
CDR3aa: CASRPDGTSGETQYF
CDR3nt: TGCGCCAGCAGGCCTGATGGGACTAGCGGAGAGACCCAGTACTTC

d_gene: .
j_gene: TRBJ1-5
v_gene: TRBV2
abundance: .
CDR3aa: CASTFGPSRGQPQHF
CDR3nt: TGTGCCAGCACCTTCGGGCCAAGTCGGGGTCAGCCCCAGCATTTT

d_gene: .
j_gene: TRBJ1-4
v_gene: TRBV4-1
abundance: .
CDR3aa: CASSQDLGGWTANEKLFF
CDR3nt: TGCGCCAGCAGCCAAGATTTGGGGGGGTGGACGGCTAATGAAAAACTGTTTTTT

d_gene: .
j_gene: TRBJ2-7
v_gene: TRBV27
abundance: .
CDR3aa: CASSDRMGDEQYF
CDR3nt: TGTGCCAGCAGTGACCGCATGGGAGACGAGCAGTACTTC

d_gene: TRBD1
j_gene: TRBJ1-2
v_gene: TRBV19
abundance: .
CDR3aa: CASSSIGAGQDYGYTF
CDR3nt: TGTGCCAGTAGTAGTATAGGGGCGGGACAGGACTATGGCTACACCTTC